This TCR beta chain derives from a study of T cells in Graves' hyperthyroidism and ophthalmopathy. Study results and caveats: A model of 13 V-J features distinguished ophthalmopathy from stable hyperthyroidism. Ophthalmopathy prediction by the model preceded onset by a median about 6 months. Researchers found most expanded thyroid clonotypes above 0.001 in blood as well.

RNA transcripts provided the source from which TCR beta CDR3 regions were amplified. RT-PCR in the first round (using the HTBI primer set) targeted the TCR CDR3. TCRdb processed the multiplex PCR reads anew with MiXCR; each CDR3 protein has one entry. The repertoire holds roughly 700,000 distinct CDR3 sequences, with 17% as singletons. This clonotype was counted only a few times. The antigen is unknown. Graves' hyperthyroidism is called stable when ophthalmopathy does not progress within 18 months. Germline V CDR1 and CDR2: SEHNR, FQNEAQ (reference sequence). Trimming cost V 4 bases and J 2 bases, with 15 bases left between them. The CDR3 is 16 amino acids.

The clonotype comes from a man in his fifties with Graves' hyperthyroidism. The sequencing input was blood. The chain carries TRBV7-9 and TRBJ2-1; D tentatively reads TRBD1 or TRBD2 (5 bases each). For the CDR3, the DNA is TGTGCCAGCAGCTCGATAACCGGGACCGCCTACAATGAGCAGTTCTTC. This sequence encodes CASSSITGTAYNEQFF.